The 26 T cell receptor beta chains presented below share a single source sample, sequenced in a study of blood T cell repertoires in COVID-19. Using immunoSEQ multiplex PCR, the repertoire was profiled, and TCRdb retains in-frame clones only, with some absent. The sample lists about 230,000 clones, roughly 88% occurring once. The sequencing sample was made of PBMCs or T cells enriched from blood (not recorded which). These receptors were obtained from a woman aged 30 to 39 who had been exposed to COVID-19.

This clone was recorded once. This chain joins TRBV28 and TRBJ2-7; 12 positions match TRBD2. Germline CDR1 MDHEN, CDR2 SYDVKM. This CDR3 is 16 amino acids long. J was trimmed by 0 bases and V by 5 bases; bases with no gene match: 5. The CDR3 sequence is CASSHQLAGGSYEQYF. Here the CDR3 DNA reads TGTGCCAGCAGTCATCAACTAGCGGGAGGCTCCTACGAGCAGTACTTC.

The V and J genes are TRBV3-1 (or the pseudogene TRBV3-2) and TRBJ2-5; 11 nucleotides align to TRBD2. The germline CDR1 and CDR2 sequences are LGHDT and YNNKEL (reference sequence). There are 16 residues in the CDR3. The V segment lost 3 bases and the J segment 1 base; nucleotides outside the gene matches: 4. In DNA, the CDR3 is TGTGCCAGCAGCCATCGACTAGCGGGGTCCCAAGAGACCCAGTACTTC. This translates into CASSHRLAGSQETQYF.

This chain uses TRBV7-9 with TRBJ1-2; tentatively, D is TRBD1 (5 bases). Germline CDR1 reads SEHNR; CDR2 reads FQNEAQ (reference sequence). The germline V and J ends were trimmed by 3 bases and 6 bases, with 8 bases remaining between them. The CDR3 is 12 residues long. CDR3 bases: TGTGCCAGCAGCTTTTCGGGGGATGGCTACACCTTC. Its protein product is CASSFSGDGYTF.

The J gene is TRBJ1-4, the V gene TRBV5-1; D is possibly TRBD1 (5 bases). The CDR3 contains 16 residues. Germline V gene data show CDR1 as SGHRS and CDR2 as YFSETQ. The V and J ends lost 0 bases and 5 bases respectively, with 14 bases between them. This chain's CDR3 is CASSLAWAGLNEKLFF. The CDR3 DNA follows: TGCGCCAGCAGCTTGGCCTGGGCAGGGCTAAATGAAAAACTGTTTTTT. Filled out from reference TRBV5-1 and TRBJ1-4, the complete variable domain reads KAGVTQTPRYLIKTRGQQVTLSCSPISGHRSVSWYQQTPGQGLQFLFEYFSETQRNKGNFPGRFSGRQFSNSRSEMNVSTLELGDSALYLCASSLAWAGLNEKLFFGSGTQLSVL.

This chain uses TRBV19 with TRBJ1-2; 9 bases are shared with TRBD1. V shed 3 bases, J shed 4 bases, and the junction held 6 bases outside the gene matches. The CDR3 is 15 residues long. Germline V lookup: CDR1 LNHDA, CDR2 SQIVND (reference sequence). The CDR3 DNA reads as TGTGCCAGTAGTATGGAGGACAGGGGAGGCTATGGCTACACCTTC. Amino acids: CASSMEDRGGYGYTF.

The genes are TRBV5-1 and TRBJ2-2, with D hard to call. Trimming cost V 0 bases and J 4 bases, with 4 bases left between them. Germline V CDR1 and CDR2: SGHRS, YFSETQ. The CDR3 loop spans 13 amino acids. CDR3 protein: CASSLAVTGELFF. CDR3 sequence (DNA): TGCGCCAGCAGCTTGGCCGTCACCGGGGAGCTGTTTTTT.

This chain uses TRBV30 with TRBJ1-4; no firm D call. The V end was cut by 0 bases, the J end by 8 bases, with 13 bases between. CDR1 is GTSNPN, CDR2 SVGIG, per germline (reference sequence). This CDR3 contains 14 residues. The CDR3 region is CAWSVGGENEKLFF. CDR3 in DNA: TGTGCCTGGAGTGTCGGCGGGGAAAACGAAAAACTGTTTTTT.

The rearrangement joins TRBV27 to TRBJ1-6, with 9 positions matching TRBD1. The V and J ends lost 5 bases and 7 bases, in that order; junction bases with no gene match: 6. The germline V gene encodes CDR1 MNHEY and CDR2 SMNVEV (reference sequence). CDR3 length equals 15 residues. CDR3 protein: CASSTRDRENSPLHF. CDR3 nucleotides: TGTGCCAGCAGTACCCGGGACAGGGAGAATTCACCCCTCCACTTT.

In nucleotides, the CDR3 is TGTGCCAGCATGGGGAGCAGGGGGACAACTAATGAAAAACTGTTTTTT. This translates into CASMGSRGTTNEKLFF. J is TRBJ1-4 and V is TRBV27; TRBD1 aligns across 7 bases. Per germline, CDR1 MNHEY and CDR2 SMNVEV (reference sequence). J gave up 0 bases and V 7 bases, and 8 bases lay outside the gene matches. This CDR3 has 16 amino acids.

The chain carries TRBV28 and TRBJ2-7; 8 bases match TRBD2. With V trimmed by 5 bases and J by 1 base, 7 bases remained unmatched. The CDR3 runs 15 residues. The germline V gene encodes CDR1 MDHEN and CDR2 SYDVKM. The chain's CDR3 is CASSPSGRGSYEQYF. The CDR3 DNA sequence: TGTGCCAGCAGTCCGAGCGGGAGAGGTTCCTACGAGCAGTACTTC.

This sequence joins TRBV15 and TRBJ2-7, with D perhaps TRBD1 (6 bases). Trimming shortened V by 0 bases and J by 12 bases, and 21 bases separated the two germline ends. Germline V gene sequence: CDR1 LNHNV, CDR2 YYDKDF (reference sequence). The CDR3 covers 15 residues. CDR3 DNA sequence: TGTGCCACCAGCAGAGATCGGGATCGAGGGGGTTACCGGTACTTC. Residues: CATSRDRDRGGYRYF.

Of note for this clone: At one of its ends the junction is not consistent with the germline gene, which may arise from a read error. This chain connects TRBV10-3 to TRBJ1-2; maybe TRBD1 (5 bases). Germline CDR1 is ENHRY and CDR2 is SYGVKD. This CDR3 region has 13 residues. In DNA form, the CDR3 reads TGTGCCATCAGTGAGCTAGGTACAGGCGGCCCCCTCTTC. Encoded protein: CAISELGTGGPLF.

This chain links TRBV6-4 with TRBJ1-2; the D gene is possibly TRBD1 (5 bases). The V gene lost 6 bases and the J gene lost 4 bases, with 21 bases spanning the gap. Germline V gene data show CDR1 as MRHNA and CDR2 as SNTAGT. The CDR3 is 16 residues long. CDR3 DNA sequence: TGTGCCAGCAGCCCCAACCAGGGCAGGGAAGCCTATGGCTACACCTTC. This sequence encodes CASSPNQGREAYGYTF.

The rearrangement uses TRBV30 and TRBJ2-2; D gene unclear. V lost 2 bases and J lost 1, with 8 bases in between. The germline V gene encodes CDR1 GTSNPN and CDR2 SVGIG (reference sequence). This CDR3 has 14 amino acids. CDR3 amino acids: CAWSLVLNTGELFF. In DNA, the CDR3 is TGTGCCTGGAGTTTAGTTTTGAACACCGGGGAGCTGTTTTTT.

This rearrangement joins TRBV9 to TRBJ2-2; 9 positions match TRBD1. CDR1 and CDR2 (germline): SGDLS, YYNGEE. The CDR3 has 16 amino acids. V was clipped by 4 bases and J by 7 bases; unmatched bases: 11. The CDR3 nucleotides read TGTGCCAGCAGCCCCCATACAGGGACAGGGATCGGGGAGCTGTTTTTT. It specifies CASSPHTGTGIGELFF.

In nucleotides, the CDR3 is TGCGCCAGCAGCCAAGTGGTCGACAGCCGCCATTCACCCCTCCACTTT. It yields the protein CASSQVVDSRHSPLHF. This sequence joins TRBV4-1 and TRBJ1-6; perhaps TRBD1 as D (5 bases). This CDR3 region has 16 residues. Germline V lookup: CDR1 MGHRA, CDR2 YSYEKL. Trimming removed 1 base from V and 8 bases from J, with 15 bases in between.

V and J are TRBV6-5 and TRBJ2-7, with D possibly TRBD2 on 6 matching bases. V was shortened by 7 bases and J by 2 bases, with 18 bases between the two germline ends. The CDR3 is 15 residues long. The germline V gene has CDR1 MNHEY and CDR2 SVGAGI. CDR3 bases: TGTGCCAGCAAAATCAGTGGGGGGAGAGCCTACGAGCAGTACTTC. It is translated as CASKISGGRAYEQYF.

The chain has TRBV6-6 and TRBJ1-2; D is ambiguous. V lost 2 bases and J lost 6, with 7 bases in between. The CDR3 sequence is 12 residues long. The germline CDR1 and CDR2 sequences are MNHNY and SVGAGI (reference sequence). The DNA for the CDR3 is TGTGCCAGCAGTTACGCCCAGGATGGCTACACCTTC. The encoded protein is CASSYAQDGYTF.

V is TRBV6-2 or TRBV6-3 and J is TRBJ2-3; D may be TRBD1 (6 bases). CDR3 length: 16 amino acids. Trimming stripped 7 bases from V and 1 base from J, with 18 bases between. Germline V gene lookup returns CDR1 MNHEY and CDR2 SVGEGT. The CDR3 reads CASNPRTALGTDTQYF. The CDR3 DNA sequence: TGTGCCAGCAACCCCCGGACAGCCTTAGGCACAGATACGCAGTATTTT.

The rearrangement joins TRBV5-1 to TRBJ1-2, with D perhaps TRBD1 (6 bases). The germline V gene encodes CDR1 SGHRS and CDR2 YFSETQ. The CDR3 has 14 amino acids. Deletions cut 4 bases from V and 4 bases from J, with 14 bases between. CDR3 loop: CASSKNTGFYGYTF. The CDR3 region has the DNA TGCGCCAGCAGCAAAAACACAGGGTTCTATGGCTACACCTTC.

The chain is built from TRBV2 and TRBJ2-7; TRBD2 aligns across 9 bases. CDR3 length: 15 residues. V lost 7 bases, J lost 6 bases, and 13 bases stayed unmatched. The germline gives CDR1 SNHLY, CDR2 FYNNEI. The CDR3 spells CASTRLSGSPGEQYF. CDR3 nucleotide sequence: TGTGCCAGCACGAGGCTTAGCGGGAGCCCTGGCGAGCAGTACTTC.

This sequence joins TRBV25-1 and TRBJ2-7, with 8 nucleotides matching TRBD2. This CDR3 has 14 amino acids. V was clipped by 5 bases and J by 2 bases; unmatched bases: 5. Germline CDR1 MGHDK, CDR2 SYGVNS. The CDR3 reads CASSPLAGAYEQYF. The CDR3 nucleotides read TGTGCCAGCAGTCCCCTAGCGGGCGCCTACGAGCAGTACTTC.

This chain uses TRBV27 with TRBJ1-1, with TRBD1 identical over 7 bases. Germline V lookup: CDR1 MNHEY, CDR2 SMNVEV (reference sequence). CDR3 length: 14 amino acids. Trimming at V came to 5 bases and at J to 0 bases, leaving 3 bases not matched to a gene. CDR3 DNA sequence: TGTGCCAGCAGTCTTGGGACAGTGAACACTGAAGCTTTCTTT. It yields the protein CASSLGTVNTEAFF.

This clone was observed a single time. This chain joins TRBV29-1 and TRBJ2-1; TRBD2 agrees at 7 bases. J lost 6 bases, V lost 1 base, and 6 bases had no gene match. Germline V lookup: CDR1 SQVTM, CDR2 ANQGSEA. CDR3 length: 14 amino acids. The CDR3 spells CSVEVSGTANEQFF. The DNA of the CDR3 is TGCAGCGTTGAAGTCAGCGGGACTGCCAATGAGCAGTTCTTC.

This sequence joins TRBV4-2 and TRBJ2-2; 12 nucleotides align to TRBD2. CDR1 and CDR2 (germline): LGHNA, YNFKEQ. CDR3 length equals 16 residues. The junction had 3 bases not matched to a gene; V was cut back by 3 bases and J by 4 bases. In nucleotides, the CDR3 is TGTGCCAGCAGCCACGCGGGACTAGCGGGCACCGGGGAGCTGTTTTTT. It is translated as CASSHAGLAGTGELFF.

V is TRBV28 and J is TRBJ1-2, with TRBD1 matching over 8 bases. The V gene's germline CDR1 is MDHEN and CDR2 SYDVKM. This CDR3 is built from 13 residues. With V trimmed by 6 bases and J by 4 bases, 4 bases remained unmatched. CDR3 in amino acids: CASSRGRGYGYTF. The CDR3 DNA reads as TGTGCCAGCAGCAGGGGGCGCGGCTATGGCTACACCTTC.